The T cell receptor (beta chain) described here comes from a study of blood T cell repertoires in COVID-19. Whole-study context: Some COVID-19 samples were acute and others convalescent; all came from the United States, Italy and Spain.

Method: immunoSEQ multiplex PCR; TCRdb's copy keeps in-frame clones and lacks some. The sample contains some 200,000 clones, roughly 80% of which appear only once. Per the germline V gene, CDR1 is SNHLY and CDR2 is FYNNEI. The CDR3 extends over 14 amino acids. V shed 3 bases and J shed 1 base, with 6 bases lying between them. This receptor was obtained from a woman at least 80 years old with acute or convalescent COVID-19. The sequenced sample consisted of peripheral blood. The rearrangement joins TRBV2 to TRBJ2-2; D unclear. CDR3 nucleotides: TGTGCCAGCAGTGATGGCGGGAACACCGGGGAGCTGTTTTTT. Amino acid sequence: CASSDGGNTGELFF.